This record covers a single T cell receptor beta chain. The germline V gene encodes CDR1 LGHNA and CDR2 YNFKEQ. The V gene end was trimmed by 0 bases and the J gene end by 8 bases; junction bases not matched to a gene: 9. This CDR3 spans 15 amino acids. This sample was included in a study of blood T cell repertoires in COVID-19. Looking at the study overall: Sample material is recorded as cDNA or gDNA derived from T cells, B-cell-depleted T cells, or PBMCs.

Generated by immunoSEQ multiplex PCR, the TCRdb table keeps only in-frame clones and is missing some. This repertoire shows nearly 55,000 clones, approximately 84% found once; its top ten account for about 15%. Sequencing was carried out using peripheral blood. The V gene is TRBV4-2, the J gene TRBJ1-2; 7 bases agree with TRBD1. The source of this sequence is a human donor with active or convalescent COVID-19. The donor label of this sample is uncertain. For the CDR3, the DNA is TGTGCCAGCAGCCAAGATTTCCGGACAGGTGGCGGCTACACCTTC. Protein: CASSQDFRTGGGYTF.